This T cell receptor beta chain was sequenced for a study of cytomegalovirus exposure and HLA in healthy donors. 13 Jbeta primers and 60 Vbeta primers were used for the PCR. Repertoires were generated with immunoSEQ multiplex PCR, while TCRdb's copy carries only in-frame clones and drops some. Among around 81,000 clones listed, roughly 60% were seen once. With 6 bases removed from V and 8 bases from J, the gap between germline ends came to 20 bases. This CDR3 comprises 15 residues. Germline assignment: CDR1 WSHSY and CDR2 SAAADI. Sequenced material: PBMCs. The V call is TRBV10-2, the J call TRBJ2-1; D is possibly TRBD2 (6 bases). This receptor was obtained from a man aged 25-45 years in good health and CMV-seropositive. The CDR3 nucleotides are TGCGCCAGCAGCGAGACTGGCGGGGTTCGTCATGAGCAGTTCTTC. This codes for CASSETGGVRHEQFF.